This TCR beta chain was sequenced for a study of T cells after yellow fever vaccination. General study results and limits: Clones from primary vaccination mostly reappeared after the booster (approximately 95% CD4, under 90% CD8). Only a small proportion of the clonotypes turned up in both the CD4 and the CD8 compartments, likely arising from convergent recombination. Abundant bulk-derived clonotypes could contaminate FACS-sorted repertoires.

Regarding this clonotype: Its antigen is currently unknown.

The CDR3 runs 14 residues. From germline, CDR1 is SQVTM and CDR2 ANQGSEA. V dropped 6 bases and J dropped 4 bases, with 13 bases sitting between them. Using its own MiXCR run on the 5' RACE reads, TCRdb lists one record per CDR3 protein. Among about 340,000 distinct CDR3 sequences, roughly an eighth were seen once, and the ten largest hold about 3%. This sample comprised CD4+ T cells sorted from PBMCs, obtained 15 days after the yellow fever booster vaccination. This receptor was obtained from a man aged 18-30 years who received the YFV17D yellow fever vaccine. This rearrangement joins TRBV29-1 to TRBJ2-6; tentative D call: TRBD1 (6 bases). CDR3 nucleotide sequence: TGCAGCGTCAGGACAGACACCGGGGCCAACGTCCTGACTTTC. Protein product: CSVRTDTGANVLTF.